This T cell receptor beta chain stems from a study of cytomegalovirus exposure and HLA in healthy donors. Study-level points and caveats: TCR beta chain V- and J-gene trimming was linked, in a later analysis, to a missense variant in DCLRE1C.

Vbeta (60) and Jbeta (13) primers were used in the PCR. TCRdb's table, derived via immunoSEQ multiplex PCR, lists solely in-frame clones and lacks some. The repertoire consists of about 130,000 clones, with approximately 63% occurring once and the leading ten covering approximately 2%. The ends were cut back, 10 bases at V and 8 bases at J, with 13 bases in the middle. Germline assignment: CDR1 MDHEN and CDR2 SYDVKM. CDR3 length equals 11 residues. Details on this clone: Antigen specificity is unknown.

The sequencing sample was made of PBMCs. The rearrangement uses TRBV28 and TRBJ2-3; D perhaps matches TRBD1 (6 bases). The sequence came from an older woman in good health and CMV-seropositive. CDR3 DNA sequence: TGTGCCACCCGATTACAGGGTACGCAGTATTTT. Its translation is CATRLQGTQYF.